This TCR beta chain originates from a study of regulatory T cells in long-lasting Graves disease. Time point in this sample: persistent/refractory GD, antithyroid drugs over 5 years with positive TRAb. RNA extracted from PBMCs served as the sequencing template. Relying on iRepertoire HTBI primers and Arm-PCR of CDR3 regions, the team built TCR beta libraries. Each CDR3 protein is one row after TCRdb ran MiXCR on the multiplex PCR reads. The sample gives about 400,000 distinct CDR3 sequences, around 20% of which show up once; around 20% is in the top ten. Germline loops: CDR1 PRHDT, CDR2 FYEKMQ (reference sequence). This CDR3 contains 12 residues. Trimming took 5 bases from V and 6 from J, leaving 10 bases between them.

V gene TRBV13 combines with J gene TRBJ1-1, with D unclear. The sequence was collected from a female donor with Graves disease. Sequenced here: peripheral blood mononuclear cells (PBMCs), sampled when the disease was refractory, from a patient treated with antithyroid drugs. CDR3: CASSLETAEAFF. As DNA, the CDR3 is TGTGCCAGCAGCCTAGAAACAGCTGAAGCTTTCTTT. Looking up the rest from reference TRBV13 and TRBJ1-1 gives the full variable domain: AAGVIQSPRHLIKEKRETATLKCYPIPRHDTVYWYQQGPGQDPQFLISFYEKMQSDKGSIPDRFSAQQFSDYHSELNMSSLELGDSALYFCASSLETAEAFFGQGTRLTVV.